A selection of T cell receptor beta chains follows, all from one sample in a study of blood T cell repertoires in COVID-19. The method was immunoSEQ multiplex PCR; TCRdb's version includes in-frame clones alone and lacks a portion of them. The sample contains 45,000 to 50,000 clones, roughly four fifths of which appear only once. The source material was peripheral blood. The source is a man aged 55 to 69 with active COVID-19. Each CDR3 is given with its conserved first and last residue. D genes are given only for firm matches. The size of a clone is reported for some rows only, either as once, few or many, or as a class for expanded clones.

>TRBV19|TRBD1|few|TRBJ1-5
CASSIDGTGGNQPQHF
TGTGCCAGTAGTATAGATGGGACAGGGGGAAATCAGCCCCAGCATTTT
>TRBV7-3|TRBD2|few|TRBJ2-2
CASSPFGGGTNTGELFF
TGTGCCAGCAGCCCCTTTGGGGGGGGAACGAACACCGGGGAGCTGTTTTTT
>TRBV3-1/TRBV3-2|.|once|TRBJ1-1
CASSHRARTEAFF
TGTGCCAGCAGCCACAGGGCGCGGACTGAAGCTTTCTTT
>TRBV9|TRBD2|.|TRBJ2-5
CATPGERGRRKETQYF
TGTGCCACCCCGGGCGAGCGGGGGCGCCGGAAGGAGACCCAGTACTTC
>TRBV28|TRBD1|.|TRBJ1-5
CASSDRAQPQHF
TGTGCCAGCAGCGACAGGGCTCAGCCCCAGCATTTT
>TRBV10-3|.|.|TRBJ2-5
CAISGTTIETQYF
TGTGCCATCAGCGGTACGACAATCGAGACCCAGTACTTC
>TRBV11-1|.|.|TRBJ1-2
CASSFEGDSYGYTF
TGTGCCAGCAGCTTTGAGGGGGATTCCTATGGCTACACCTTC
>TRBV11-3|TRBD2|.|TRBJ2-1
CASSLAGLAPYNEQFF
TGTGCCAGCAGCTTAGCGGGACTAGCGCCTTACAATGAGCAGTTCTTC
>TRBV27|TRBD2|.|TRBJ2-1
CASSLNKGLAGGNEQFF
TGTGCCAGCAGTTTAAATAAAGGACTAGCGGGAGGCAATGAGCAGTTCTTC
>TRBV4-1|.|.|TRBJ2-1
CASSQEYRGNEQFF
TGCGCCAGCAGCCAAGAATATCGAGGCAATGAGCAGTTCTTC
>TRBV3-1/TRBV3-2|TRBD1|.|TRBJ1-6
CASSQAPDRNSPLHF
TGTGCCAGCAGCCAAGCCCCGGACAGGAATTCACCCCTCCACTTT
>TRBV30|TRBD2|few|TRBJ2-3
CAWSVGTSGTDTQYF
TGTGCCTGGAGTGTCGGGACTAGCGGCACAGATACGCAGTATTTT
>TRBV19|TRBD2|.|TRBJ2-2
CASSKSGRASGELFF
TGTGCCAGTAGTAAGAGCGGGAGGGCCTCCGGGGAGCTGTTTTTT
>TRBV2|.|.|TRBJ2-7
CASNPRDNGGEQYF
TGTGCCAGCAACCCCCGGGACAATGGGGGCGAGCAGTACTTC
>TRBV15|.|.|TRBJ1-5
CAAGRKLSNQPQHF
TGTGCCGCGGGTAGAAAGTTGAGCAATCAGCCCCAGCATTTT
>TRBV7-2|.|few|TRBJ1-6
CASSLAGGAQYNSPLHF
TGTGCCAGCAGCTTAGCGGGGGGGGCTCAGTATAATTCACCCCTCCACTTT
>TRBV19|TRBD1|.|TRBJ1-2
CASSIDNRGTYGYTF
TGTGCCAGTAGTATAGATAACAGGGGCACGTATGGCTACACCTTC
>TRBV6-5|.|.|TRBJ2-2
CAIEEFSNTGELFF
TGTGCCATCGAGGAATTTTCGAACACCGGGGAGCTGTTTTTT
>TRBV9|.|.|TRBJ2-3
CASSVTSGPDTQYF
TGTGCCAGCAGCGTAACATCAGGGCCAGATACGCAGTATTTT
>TRBV5-1|TRBD1|.|TRBJ1-1
CASSPGQGAEAFF
TGCGCCAGCAGCCCAGGACAGGGGGCTGAAGCTTTCTTT
>TRBV4-3|.|.|TRBJ1-3
CASSQVPGGNTIYF
TGCGCCAGCAGCCAAGTGCCAGGCGGAAACACCATATATTTT
>TRBV5-1|TRBD1|.|TRBJ2-2
CASRTGGGSTGELFF
TGCGCCAGCAGGACAGGGGGCGGGAGCACCGGGGAGCTGTTTTTT
>TRBV9|TRBD2|.|TRBJ2-3
CASSGRGGGVTDTQYF
TGTGCCAGCAGCGGCCGGGGGGGCGGAGTTACAGATACGCAGTATTTT
>TRBV24-1|.|.|TRBJ2-7
CATSDVGRGDEQYF
TGTGCCACCAGTGATGTAGGCAGGGGGGACGAGCAGTACTTC
>TRBV5-1|.|once|TRBJ1-1
CASSWTITDKRGTEAFF
TGCGCCAGCAGCTGGACAATAACGGACAAACGTGGCACTGAAGCTTTCTTT
>TRBV5-6|.|few|TRBJ2-7
CASSYAGPYEQYF
TGTGCCAGCAGCTATGCAGGCCCCTACGAGCAGTACTTC
>TRBV28|TRBD1|.|TRBJ1-2
CASSADRGHYGYTF
TGTGCCAGCAGCGCGGACAGGGGACACTATGGCTACACCTTC
>TRBV6-1|TRBD2|.|TRBJ2-1
CASSGDKRGSYNEQFF
TGTGCCAGCAGTGGCGATAAGCGGGGGTCATACAATGAGCAGTTCTTC
>TRBV3-1/TRBV3-2|TRBD2|.|TRBJ2-7
CASRSGGGSYEQYF
TGTGCCAGCAGGAGCGGGGGCGGTTCCTACGAGCAGTACTTC
>TRBV7-3|TRBD1|.|TRBJ2-7
CASSPGGPRQHF
TGTGCCAGCAGCCCAGGGGGCCCTCGGCAACACTTC
>TRBV24-1|.|.|TRBJ2-1
CATSAGGGNYNEQFF
TGTGCCACCAGTGCAGGAGGGGGCAACTACAATGAGCAGTTCTTC
>TRBV18|TRBD2|.|TRBJ2-7
CASSPPGGGSYEQYF
TGTGCCAGCTCACCACCCGGGGGGGGCTCCTACGAGCAGTACTTC
>TRBV14|.|.|TRBJ2-3
CASSQPSFPTDTQYF
TGTGCCAGCAGCCAACCTTCTTTCCCCACAGATACGCAGTATTTT
>TRBV28|.|.|TRBJ1-2
CAGNDRANYGYTF
TGTGCCGGTAATGACAGAGCTAACTATGGCTACACCTTC
>TRBV11-1|.|.|TRBJ2-1
CASTTGFRNEQFF
TGTGCCAGCACCACGGGATTTAGGAATGAGCAGTTCTTC
>TRBV5-1|TRBD1|.|TRBJ2-1
CASSWTGDSYNEQFF
TGCGCCAGCAGCTGGACAGGAGACTCCTACAATGAGCAGTTCTTC
>TRBV7-2|TRBD2|few|TRBJ2-5
CASSLGVGTSVKETQYF
TGTGCCAGCAGCTTAGGGGTTGGGACTAGCGTCAAAGAGACCCAGTACTTC
>TRBV11-2|.|.|TRBJ2-7
CASSITTSTYEQYF
TGTGCCAGCAGCATCACGACTAGTACCTACGAGCAGTACTTC
>TRBV10-3|TRBD1|.|TRBJ2-1
CAISEEGAISNEQFF
TGTGCCATCAGTGAAGAGGGGGCCATAAGCAATGAGCAGTTCTTC
>TRBV24-1|TRBD2|.|TRBJ2-2
CATSDLPHGREPTGELFF
TGTGCCACCAGTGATCTCCCGCATGGGCGGGAGCCTACCGGGGAGCTGTTTTTT
>TRBV25-1|.|.|TRBJ2-1
CASRGPGGHEQFF
TGTGCCAGCAGAGGCCCGGGGGGCCATGAGCAGTTCTTC
>TRBV4-1|TRBD1|.|TRBJ1-2
CASSQAGQGPNYGYTF
TGCGCCAGCAGCCAAGCCGGACAGGGACCTAACTATGGCTACACCTTC
>TRBV6-7|.|.|TRBJ2-6
CAPFYEWGYRGSGANVLTF
TGTGCCCCTTTCTACGAATGGGGTTACCGGGGTTCTGGGGCCAACGTCCTGACTTTC
>TRBV11-2|TRBD1|.|TRBJ1-1
CASSTIRTGVKAFF
TGTGCCAGCAGCACGATCCGGACAGGGGTAAAAGCTTTCTTT
>TRBV3-1/TRBV3-2|.|.|TRBJ1-1
CASSLMNTEAFF
TGTGCCAGCAGCCTAATGAACACTGAAGCTTTCTTT
>TRBV6-8|.|.|TRBJ2-7
CASSPLGEGEAYEQYF
TGTGCCAGCAGCCCCCTTGGGGAGGGGGAGGCCTACGAGCAGTACTTC
>TRBV18|TRBD1|.|TRBJ2-2
CASSRAGTDTGELFF
TGTGCCAGCTCTCGAGCCGGGACAGACACCGGGGAGCTGTTTTTT
>TRBV11-1|TRBD2|.|TRBJ2-3
CASSVPSGSRNTQYF
TGTGCCAGCAGCGTTCCTAGCGGGAGTAGAAATACGCAGTATTTT
>TRBV15|TRBD1|.|TRBJ1-1
CATTGTRDRVTEAFF
TGTGCCACCACCGGAACCCGGGACAGGGTAACTGAAGCTTTCTTT
>TRBV12-3/TRBV12-4|.|once|TRBJ2-2
CASSSAQGKLFF
TGTGCCAGCAGTTCTGCGCAGGGGAAGCTGTTTTTT
>TRBV5-1|TRBD2|.|TRBJ2-3
CASSSRTSGMRVRTDTQYF
TGCGCCAGCAGCTCGCGGACTAGCGGGATGAGGGTGAGGACAGATACGCAGTATTTT
>TRBV19|.|.|TRBJ2-7
CASSPGQLYEQYF
TGTGCCAGTAGCCCCGGACAGCTTTACGAGCAGTACTTC
>TRBV4-2|.|.|TRBJ2-1
CASSPLGGGVNEQFF
TGTGCCAGCAGCCCCTTAGGGGGGGGCGTTAATGAGCAGTTCTTC
>TRBV19|TRBD2|.|TRBJ2-2
CASSFTSGGATGELFF
TGTGCCAGTAGTTTTACTAGCGGGGGCGCCACCGGGGAGCTGTTTTTT
>TRBV30|TRBD2|once|TRBJ2-5
CAWSGGLLAANQETQYF
TGTGCCTGGAGTGGAGGTCTCCTAGCGGCCAACCAAGAGACCCAGTACTTC
>TRBV7-7|TRBD1|.|TRBJ2-3
CASSLGGGQGYTDTQYF
TGTGCCAGCAGCTTAGGGGGGGGACAGGGATACACAGATACGCAGTATTTT
>TRBV12-5|.|once|TRBJ2-2
CASGSTTGELFF
TGTGCTAGTGGCTCAACAACCGGGGAGCTGTTTTTT
>TRBV11-2|.|.|TRBJ2-1
CASSLDRTTSNEQFF
TGTGCCAGCAGCTTAGATCGGACTACGAGCAATGAGCAGTTCTTC
>TRBV28|TRBD2|.|TRBJ2-1
CASSSVRTSGYNEQFF
TGTGCCAGCAGTTCGGTCCGGACTAGCGGCTACAATGAGCAGTTCTTC